This T cell receptor (beta chain) emerged from a study of blood T cell repertoires in COVID-19. From germline, CDR1 is MGHRA and CDR2 YSYEKL. Trimming took 1 base from V and 4 from J; bases not matched to a gene: 3. The CDR3 totals 14 residues. The assay was immunoSEQ multiplex PCR, and TCRdb's table has in-frame clones only and misses some. Of roughly 150,000 clones detected, about 83% appear once; the ten largest clones hold 2.5% to 3%. The specimen sequenced was peripheral blood. The receptor comes from a woman of 80 years or more with COVID-19, enrolled during active disease. J is TRBJ1-1 and V is TRBV4-1; 7 bases line up with TRBD1. Here the CDR3 DNA reads TGCGCCAGCAGCCAAGCAGGGGGTTTCACTGAAGCTTTCTTT. Encoded protein: CASSQAGGFTEAFF.